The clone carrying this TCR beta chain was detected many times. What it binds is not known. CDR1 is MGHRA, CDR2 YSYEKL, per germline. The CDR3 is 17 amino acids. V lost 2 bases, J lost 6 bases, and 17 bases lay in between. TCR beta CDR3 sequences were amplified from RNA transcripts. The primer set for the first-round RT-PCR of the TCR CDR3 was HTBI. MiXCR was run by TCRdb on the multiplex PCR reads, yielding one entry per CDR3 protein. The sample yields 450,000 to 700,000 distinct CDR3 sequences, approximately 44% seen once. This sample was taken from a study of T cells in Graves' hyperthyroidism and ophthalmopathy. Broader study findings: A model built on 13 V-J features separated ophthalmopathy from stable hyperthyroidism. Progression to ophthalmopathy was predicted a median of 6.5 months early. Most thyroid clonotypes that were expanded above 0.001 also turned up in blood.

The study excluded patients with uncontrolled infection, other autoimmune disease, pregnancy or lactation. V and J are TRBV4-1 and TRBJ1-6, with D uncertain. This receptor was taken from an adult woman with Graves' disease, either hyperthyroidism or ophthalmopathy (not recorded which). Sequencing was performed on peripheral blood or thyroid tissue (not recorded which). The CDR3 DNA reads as TGCGCCAGCAGCCAACCCCGACGTGGCGCGGCTAATTCACCCCTCCACTTT. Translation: CASSQPRRGAANSPLHF.